This T cell receptor beta chain was identified during a study of OX40 agonist ivuxolimab in advanced cancers. Study-wide points: At 0.1 to 3.0 mg/kg, clonal expansion of CD4+ and CD8+ blood T cells had occurred by week 6. Certain nonresponders additionally had low normalized T-cell clonal expansion.

This clone came up a few times. What it recognizes is unknown. With autoimmune disease history or systemic immunosuppression, patients were excluded. Repertoires were generated with immunoSEQ multiplex PCR, while TCRdb's copy carries only in-frame clones and drops some. This sample yields 70,000 to 80,000 clones, of which around 90% are seen a single time; 5% to 7% belongs to the top ten. Germline CDR1 is SEHNR and CDR2 is FQNEAQ (reference sequence). Trimming stripped 5 bases from V and 10 bases from J, with 12 bases between. This CDR3 spans 12 amino acids. The J gene is TRBJ2-1, the V gene TRBV7-9; D uncertain. The TCR originated in an adult with an advanced solid tumor such as melanoma, head and neck, liver or kidney cancer. The sample consisted of CD4+ or CD8+ T cells sorted from blood, taken in a trial of the OX40 agonist ivuxolimab. The CDR3 coding sequence is TGTGCCAGCAGCGCGCCACAATGGGAGCAGTTCTTC. It translates to CASSAPQWEQFF. Full variable domain (outside the CDR3, taken from reference TRBV7-9 and TRBJ2-1): DTGVSQNPRHKITKRGQNVTFRCDPISEHNRLYWYRQTLGQGPEFLTYFQNEAQLEKSRLLSDRFSAERPKGSFSTLEIQRTEQGDSAMYLCASSAPQWEQFFGPGTRLTVL.